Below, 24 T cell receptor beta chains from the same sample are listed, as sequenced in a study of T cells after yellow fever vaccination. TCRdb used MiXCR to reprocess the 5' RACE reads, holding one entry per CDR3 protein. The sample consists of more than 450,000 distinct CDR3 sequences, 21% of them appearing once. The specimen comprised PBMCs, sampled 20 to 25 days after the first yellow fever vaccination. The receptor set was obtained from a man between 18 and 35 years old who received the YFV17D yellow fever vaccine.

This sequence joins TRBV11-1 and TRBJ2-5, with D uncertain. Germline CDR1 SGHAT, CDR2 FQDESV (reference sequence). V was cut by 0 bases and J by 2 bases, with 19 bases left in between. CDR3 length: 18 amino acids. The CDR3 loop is CASSLALTPEVVQETQYF. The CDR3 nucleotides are TGTGCCAGCAGCTTAGCCCTGACACCCGAAGTCGTGCAAGAGACCCAGTACTTC.

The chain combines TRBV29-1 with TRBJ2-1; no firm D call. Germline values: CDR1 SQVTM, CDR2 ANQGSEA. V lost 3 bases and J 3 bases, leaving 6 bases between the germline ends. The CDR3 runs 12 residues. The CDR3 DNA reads TGCAGCGTTGATTTGGGCTACAATGAGCAGTTCTTC. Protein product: CSVDLGYNEQFF.

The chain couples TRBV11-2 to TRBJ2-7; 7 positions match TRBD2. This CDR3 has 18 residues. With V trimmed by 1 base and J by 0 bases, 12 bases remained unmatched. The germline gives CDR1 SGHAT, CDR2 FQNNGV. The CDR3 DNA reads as TGTGCCAGCAGCTTAGTTTGGGGTGGCTGGGACTACTCCTACGAGCAGTACTTC. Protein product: CASSLVWGGWDYSYEQYF. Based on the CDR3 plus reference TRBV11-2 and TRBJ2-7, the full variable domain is EAGVAQSPRYKIIEKRQSVAFWCNPISGHATLYWYQQILGQGPKLLIQFQNNGVVDDSQLPKDRFSAERLKGVDSTLKIQPAKLEDSAVYLCASSLVWGGWDYSYEQYFGPGTRLTVT.

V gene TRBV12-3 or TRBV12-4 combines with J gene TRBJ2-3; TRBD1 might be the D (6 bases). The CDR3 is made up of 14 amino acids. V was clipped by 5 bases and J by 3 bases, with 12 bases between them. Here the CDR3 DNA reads TGTGCCAGCAGTCAATACAGGGTAACAGATACGCAGTATTTT. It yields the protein CASSQYRVTDTQYF.

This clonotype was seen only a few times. CDR3 loop: CASSPRGNGGNTIYF. The CDR3 DNA is TGTGCCAGCAGCCCCCGAGGGAATGGCGGAAACACCATATATTTT. The rearrangement links TRBV28 to TRBJ1-3; D not resolved. V lost 6 bases to trimming and J lost 4 bases, with 16 bases between them. Germline CDR1 MDHEN, CDR2 SYDVKM. CDR3 length: 15 amino acids. Supplemented by reference TRBV28 and TRBJ1-3, the full variable domain reads DVKVTQSSRYLVKRTGEKVFLECVQDMDHENMFWYRQDPGLGLRLIYFSYDVKMKEKGDIPEGYSVSREKKERFSLILESASTNQTSMYLCASSPRGNGGNTIYFGEGSWLTVV.

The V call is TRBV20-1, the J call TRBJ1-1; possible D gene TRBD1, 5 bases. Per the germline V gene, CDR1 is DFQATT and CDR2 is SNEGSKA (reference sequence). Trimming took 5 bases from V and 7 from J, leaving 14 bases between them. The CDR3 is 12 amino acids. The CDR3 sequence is CSAQRGHFEAFF. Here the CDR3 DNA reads TGCAGTGCTCAACGCGGACACTTTGAAGCTTTCTTT.

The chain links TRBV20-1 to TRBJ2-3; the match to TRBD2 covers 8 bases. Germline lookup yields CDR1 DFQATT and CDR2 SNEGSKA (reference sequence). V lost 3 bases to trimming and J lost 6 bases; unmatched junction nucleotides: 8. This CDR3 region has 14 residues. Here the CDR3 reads CSASNGGASDTQYF. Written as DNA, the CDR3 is TGCAGTGCTAGTAACGGGGGGGCCTCGGATACGCAGTATTTT.

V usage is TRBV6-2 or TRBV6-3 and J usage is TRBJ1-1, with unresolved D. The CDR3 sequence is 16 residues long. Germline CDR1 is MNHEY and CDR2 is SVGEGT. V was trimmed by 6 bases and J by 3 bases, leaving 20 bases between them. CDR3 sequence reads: CASRYMIAVGYTEAFF. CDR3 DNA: TGTGCCAGCAGGTACATGATCGCAGTCGGGTACACTGAAGCTTTCTTT.

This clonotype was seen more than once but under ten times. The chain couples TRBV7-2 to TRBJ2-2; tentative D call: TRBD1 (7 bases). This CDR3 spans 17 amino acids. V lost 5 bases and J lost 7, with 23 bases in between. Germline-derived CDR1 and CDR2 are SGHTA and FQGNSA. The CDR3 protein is CASSPRDQGGRIGELFF. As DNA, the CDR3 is TGTGCCAGCAGCCCAAGAGACCAGGGGGGCCGTATCGGGGAGCTGTTTTTT.

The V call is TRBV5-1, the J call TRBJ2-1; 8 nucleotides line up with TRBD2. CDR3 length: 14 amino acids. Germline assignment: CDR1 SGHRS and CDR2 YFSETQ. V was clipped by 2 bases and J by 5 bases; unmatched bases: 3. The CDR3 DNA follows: TGCGCCAGCAGCTTCTATAGCGGGGACAATGAGCAGTTCTTC. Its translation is CASSFYSGDNEQFF.

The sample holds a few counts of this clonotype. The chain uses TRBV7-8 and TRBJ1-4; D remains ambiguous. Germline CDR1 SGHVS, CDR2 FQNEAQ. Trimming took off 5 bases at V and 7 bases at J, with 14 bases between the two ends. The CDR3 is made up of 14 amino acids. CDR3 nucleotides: TGTGCCAGCAGCAGACTCTCCCTGGGTGAAAAACTGTTTTTT. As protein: CASSRLSLGEKLFF.

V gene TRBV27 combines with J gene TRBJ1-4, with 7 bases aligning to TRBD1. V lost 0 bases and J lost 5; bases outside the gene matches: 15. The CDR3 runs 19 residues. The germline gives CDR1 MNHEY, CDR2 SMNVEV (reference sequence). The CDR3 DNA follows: TGTGCCAGCAGTTTATCGGAGGGCCGAGGAGACAGGGAAAATGAAAAACTGTTTTTT. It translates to CASSLSEGRGDRENEKLFF.

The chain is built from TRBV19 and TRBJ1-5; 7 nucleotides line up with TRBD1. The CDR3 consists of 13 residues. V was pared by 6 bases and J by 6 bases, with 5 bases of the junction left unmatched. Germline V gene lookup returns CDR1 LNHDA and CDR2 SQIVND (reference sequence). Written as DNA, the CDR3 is TGTGCCAGTAGCAGACAGGGCACTCAGCCCCAGCATTTT. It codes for CASSRQGTQPQHF.

The CDR3 sequence is CSASYWDLQETQYF. The CDR3 coding sequence is TGCAGTGCTAGTTATTGGGACTTACAAGAGACCCAGTACTTC. The genes are TRBV20-1 and TRBJ2-5; the D gene is possibly TRBD2 (6 bases). The ends were cut back, 3 bases at V and 2 bases at J, with 13 bases in the middle. This CDR3 has 14 amino acids. Germline V CDR1 and CDR2: DFQATT, SNEGSKA (reference sequence).

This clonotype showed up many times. CDR3 DNA sequence: TGCGCCAGCAGCTTGAAAACAGGATATGGCTACACCTTC. Amino acid sequence: CASSLKTGYGYTF. The chain links TRBV5-1 to TRBJ1-2, with a tentative D call TRBD1 (5 bases). This CDR3 comprises 13 residues. V was clipped by 1 base and J by 5 bases, with 9 bases between them. Germline CDR1 is SGHRS and CDR2 is YFSETQ.

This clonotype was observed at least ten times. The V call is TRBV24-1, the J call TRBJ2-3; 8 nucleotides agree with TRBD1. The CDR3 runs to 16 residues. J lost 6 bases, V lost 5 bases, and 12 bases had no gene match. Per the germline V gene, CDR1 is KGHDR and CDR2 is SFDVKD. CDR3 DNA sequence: TGTGCCACCAGTGGCAAACAGGGGGAAGGTACGGATACGCAGTATTTT. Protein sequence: CATSGKQGEGTDTQYF.

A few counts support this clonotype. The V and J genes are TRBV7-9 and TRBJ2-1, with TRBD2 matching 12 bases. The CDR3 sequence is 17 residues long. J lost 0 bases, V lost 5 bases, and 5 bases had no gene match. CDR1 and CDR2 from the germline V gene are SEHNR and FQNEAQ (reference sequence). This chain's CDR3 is CASSRRLAGASYNEQFF. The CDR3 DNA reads TGTGCCAGCAGCCGCCGACTAGCGGGGGCCTCCTACAATGAGCAGTTCTTC.

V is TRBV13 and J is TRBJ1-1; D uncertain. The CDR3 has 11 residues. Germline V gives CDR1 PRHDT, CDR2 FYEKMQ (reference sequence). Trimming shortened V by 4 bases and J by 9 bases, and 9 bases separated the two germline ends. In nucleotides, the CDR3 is TGTGCCAGCAGCTGGGGAGGGCAAGCTTTCTTT. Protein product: CASSWGGQAFF.

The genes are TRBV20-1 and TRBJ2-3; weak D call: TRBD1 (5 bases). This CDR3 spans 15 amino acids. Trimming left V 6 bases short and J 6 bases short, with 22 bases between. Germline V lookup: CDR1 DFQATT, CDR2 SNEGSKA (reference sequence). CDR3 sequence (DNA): TGCAGTGCAGCATACTGGGGCTACACCCCGGATACGCAGTATTTT. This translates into CSAAYWGYTPDTQYF.

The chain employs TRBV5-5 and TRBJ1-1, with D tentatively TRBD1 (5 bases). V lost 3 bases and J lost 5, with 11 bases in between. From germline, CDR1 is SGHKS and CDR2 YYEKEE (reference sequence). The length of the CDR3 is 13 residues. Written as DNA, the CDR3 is TGTGCCAGCAGCTCGGCGGGGGAAACTGAAGCTTTCTTT. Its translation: CASSSAGETEAFF. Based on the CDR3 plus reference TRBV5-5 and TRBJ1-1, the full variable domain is DAGVTQSPTHLIKTRGQQVTLRCSPISGHKSVSWYQQVLGQGPQFIFQYYEKEERGRGNFPDRFSARQFPNYSSELNVNALLLGDSALYLCASSSAGETEAFFGQGTRLTVV.

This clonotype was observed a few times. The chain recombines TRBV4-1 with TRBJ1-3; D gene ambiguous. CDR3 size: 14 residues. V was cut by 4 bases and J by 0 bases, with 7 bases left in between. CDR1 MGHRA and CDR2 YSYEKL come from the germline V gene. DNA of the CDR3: TGCGCCAGCAGCCGCGCCTCCTCTGGAAACACCATATATTTT. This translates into CASSRASSGNTIYF.

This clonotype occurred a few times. The CDR3 loop is CASSPQGAVTEAFF. The DNA of the CDR3 is TGTGCCAGCAGCCCACAGGGGGCTGTCACTGAAGCTTTCTTT. This rearrangement joins TRBV7-2 to TRBJ1-1; TRBD1 agrees at 9 bases. J lost 4 bases, V lost 5 bases, and 5 bases had no gene match. CDR1 is SGHTA, CDR2 FQGNSA, per germline. This CDR3 contains 14 residues.

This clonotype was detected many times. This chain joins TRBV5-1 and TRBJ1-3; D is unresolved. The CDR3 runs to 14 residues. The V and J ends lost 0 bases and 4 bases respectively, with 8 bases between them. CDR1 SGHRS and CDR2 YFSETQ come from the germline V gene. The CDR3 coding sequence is TGCGCCAGCAGCTTGGACGGTGGAGGAAACACCATATATTTT. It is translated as CASSLDGGGNTIYF.

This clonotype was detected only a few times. The CDR3 loop is CASSPTGWVTQYF. The CDR3 DNA reads TGTGCCAGCAGCCCGACCGGCTGGGTGACCCAGTACTTC. This sequence joins TRBV7-9 and TRBJ2-5, with D uncertain. Germline V gene data show CDR1 as SEHNR and CDR2 as FQNEAQ (reference sequence). Trimming removed 5 bases at V and 7 bases at J, with 14 bases between. The CDR3 loop spans 13 amino acids.